The rows below give T cell receptor beta chains drawn from one sample of a study of shared clonotypes between healthy human individuals. Clones were sequenced by immunoSEQ multiplex PCR, and TCRdb holds only the in-frame ones, with some missing. The sample includes about 1,800,000 clones, about 95% of them seen just once. Sequenced input: naive CD8+ T cells sorted from blood. These receptors were obtained from a man between 18 and 35 years old in good health. Each CDR3 is given with its conserved first and last residue. The D gene is left open where the match is weak. Not every row has a clone size; where given, it reads once, few, many or a size class.

J,V,D,size,DNA,CDR3
TRBJ2-3,TRBV27,TRBD1,-,TGTGCCACCCTAGGACAGGGACTTAGCACAGATACGCAGTATTTT,CATLGQGLSTDTQYF
TRBJ2-7,TRBV7-6,-,-,TGTGCCAGCAGCTTAGCGGGAGACGTAAGCCCCTACGAGCAGTACTTC,CASSLAGDVSPYEQYF
TRBJ2-2,TRBV4-3,TRBD1,-,TGCGCCAGCAGCCAAAACCACCATGTGTTCCCAACGGACAGGGTTAGTCCCGGGGAGCTGTTTTTT,CASSQNHHVFPTDRVSPGELFF
TRBJ2-5,TRBV27,TRBD2,-,TGTGCCAGCAGTTTAATTGAGTCGGCTAGCGGGAGGGTAGAGACCCAGTACTTC,CASSLIESASGRVETQYF
TRBJ1-5,TRBV19,-,once,TGTGCCAGTAGTTGGTCGGAGCTTAGCAATCAGCCCCAGCATTTT,CASSWSELSNQPQHF
TRBJ2-7,TRBV4-2,TRBD1,-,TGTGCCAGCAGCCCTCGGGACAGCTACGAGCAGTACTTC,CASSPRDSYEQYF
TRBJ2-1,TRBV6-5,-,-,TGTGCCAGCAGTTACTCGGAGCAGTTTGAGCAGTTCTTC,CASSYSEQFEQFF
TRBJ2-7,TRBV9,-,-,TGTGCCAGCAGCGCGGGGACCTCTCGTTACGAGCAGTACTTC,CASSAGTSRYEQYF
TRBJ1-1,TRBV7-2,-,-,TGTGCCAGCAGCTTGTTTTACGTCGCACCCACTGAAGCTTTCTTT,CASSLFYVAPTEAFF
TRBJ2-5,TRBV2,TRBD1,-,TGTGCCAGCAGCTGGGACAGGCAGAGGGGGTACCAAGAGACCCAGTACTTC,CASSWDRQRGYQETQYF
TRBJ1-4,TRBV28,-,-,TGTGCCAGCAGTTTGCCTGGACAAATTGATGAAAAACTGTTTTTT,CASSLPGQIDEKLFF
TRBJ2-7,TRBV5-1,-,-,TGCGCCAGCAGCTTGGTGGGAGAAACCTACGAGCAGTACTTC,CASSLVGETYEQYF
TRBJ1-6,TRBV6-6,-,-,TGTGCCAGCAGACTCAGGGATTCACCCCTCCACTTT,CASRLRDSPLHF